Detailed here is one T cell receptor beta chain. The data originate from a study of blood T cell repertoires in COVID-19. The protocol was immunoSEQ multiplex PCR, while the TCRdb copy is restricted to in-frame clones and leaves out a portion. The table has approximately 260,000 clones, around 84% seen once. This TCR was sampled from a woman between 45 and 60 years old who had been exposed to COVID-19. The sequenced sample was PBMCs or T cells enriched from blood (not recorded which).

The CDR3 sequence: CASSPTSLYGYTF. The CDR3 DNA reads as TGTGCCAGCAGCCCAACATCCCTCTATGGCTACACCTTC. The chain carries TRBV7-2 and TRBJ1-2; no clear D gene. The CDR3 consists of 13 residues. Looked up from germline, CDR1 is SGHTA and CDR2 is FQGNSA. Trimming stripped 5 bases from V and 4 bases from J, with 11 bases between.